The clone carrying this T cell receptor (beta chain) was detected only once. Its antigen remains unidentified. Data came from immunoSEQ multiplex PCR; TCRdb stores just in-frame clones and leaves some out. The sample lists 85,000 to 95,000 clones; 96% were seen once. The source of the sample is a study of cytomegalovirus exposure and HLA in healthy donors. Study findings and constraints: In the 130 or so validation repertoires, around 95% of cluster scores exceeded 0, per a later analysis.

Trimming left V 5 bases short and J 4 bases short, with 8 bases between. This CDR3 has 12 amino acids. Germline assignment: CDR1 LNHDA and CDR2 SQIVND (reference sequence). Sequenced material: PBMCs. The V and J genes are TRBV19 and TRBJ1-2; D might be TRBD1 (5 bases). The sequence derives from a young man in good health and CMV-seronegative. For the CDR3, the DNA is TGTGCCAGTAGTGGGGGGATCTATGGCTACACCTTC. Translated: CASSGGIYGYTF.